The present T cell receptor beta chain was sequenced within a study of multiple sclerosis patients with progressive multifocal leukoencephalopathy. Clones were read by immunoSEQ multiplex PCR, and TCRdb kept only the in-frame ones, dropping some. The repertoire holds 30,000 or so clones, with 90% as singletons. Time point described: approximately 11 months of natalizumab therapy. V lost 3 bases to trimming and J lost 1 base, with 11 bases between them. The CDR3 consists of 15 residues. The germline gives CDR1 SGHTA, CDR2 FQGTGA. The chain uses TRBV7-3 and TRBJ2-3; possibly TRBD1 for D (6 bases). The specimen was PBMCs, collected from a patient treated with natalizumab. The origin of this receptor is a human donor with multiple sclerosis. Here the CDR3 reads CASSFNPGGTDTQYF. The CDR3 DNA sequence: TGTGCCAGCAGCTTCAACCCAGGGGGCACAGATACGCAGTATTTT.